The TCR beta chain under discussion was sequenced for a study of cytomegalovirus exposure and HLA in healthy donors. General observations from the study: Trimming of TCR beta V- and J-genes showed a link, identified in a later analysis, to a missense DCLRE1C variant. The authors enumerated roughly 160 TCR beta chains as linked to cytomegalovirus. No immune exposure information besides CMV serostatus was available.

The CDR3 covers 13 residues. Germline lookup yields CDR1 SGHDT and CDR2 YYEEEE. V was pared by 1 base and J by 0 bases, with 3 bases between. PCR was performed using 60 Vbeta and 13 Jbeta primers. Sequencing was performed with immunoSEQ multiplex PCR; in TCRdb, only in-frame clones are kept and a portion is missing. Among around 210,000 clones listed, roughly 84% were seen once. About this clone itself: Its antigen remains unknown.

The J gene is TRBJ2-3, the V gene TRBV5-6, with D hard to call. Source material: PBMCs. The receptor was isolated from a girl aged 2-10 years in good health and CMV-seronegative. The CDR3 nucleotides are TGTGCCAGCAGCTTGCCAAGCACAGATACGCAGTATTTT. Translating gives CASSLPSTDTQYF.